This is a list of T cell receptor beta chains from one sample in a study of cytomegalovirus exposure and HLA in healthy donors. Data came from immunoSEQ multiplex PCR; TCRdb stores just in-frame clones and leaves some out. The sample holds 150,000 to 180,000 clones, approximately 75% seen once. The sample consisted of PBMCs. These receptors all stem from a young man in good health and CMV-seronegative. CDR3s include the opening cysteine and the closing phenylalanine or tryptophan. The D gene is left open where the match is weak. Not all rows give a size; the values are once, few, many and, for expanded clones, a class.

cdr3_nt: TGTGCCACCCTGGAGTCCGGGAACAATTCACCCCTCCACTTT; cdr3_aa: CATLESGNNSPLHF; v_call: TRBV7-9; clone_size: .; j_call: TRBJ1-6; d_call: .
cdr3_nt: TGCAGCCTCGACAGAGCACCACTGGGTTACACAGATACGCAGTATTTT; cdr3_aa: CSLDRAPLGYTDTQYF; v_call: TRBV29-1; clone_size: .; j_call: TRBJ2-3; d_call: .
cdr3_nt: TGTGCCAGCGGGACAGGGGGTTACAATGAGCAGTTCTTC; cdr3_aa: CASGTGGYNEQFF; v_call: TRBV19; clone_size: .; j_call: TRBJ2-1; d_call: TRBD1
cdr3_nt: TGTGCCATCAGTGAGGGGACGCGGGGGCCGACTACCCATGAGCAGTTCTTC; cdr3_aa: CAISEGTRGPTTHEQFF; v_call: TRBV10-3; clone_size: .; j_call: TRBJ2-1; d_call: .
cdr3_nt: TGTGCCAGCAGCTCATCCGGGACTAGCGAACAAGAGACCCAGTACTTC; cdr3_aa: CASSSSGTSEQETQYF; v_call: TRBV5-4; clone_size: .; j_call: TRBJ2-5; d_call: TRBD2
cdr3_nt: TGTGCCAGCAGCTTAGCCTCAGGGGCTTCCCTCAGCACAGATACGCAGTATTTT; cdr3_aa: CASSLASGASLSTDTQYF; v_call: TRBV7-2; clone_size: .; j_call: TRBJ2-3; d_call: .
cdr3_nt: TGTGCCAGCAGTGAAGAGGCGGGGGGGCCAGATACGCAGTATTTT; cdr3_aa: CASSEEAGGPDTQYF; v_call: TRBV6-1; clone_size: .; j_call: TRBJ2-3; d_call: TRBD2
cdr3_nt: TGTGCCAGCAGCTTGGCAGAGGGATATAGCAATCAGCCCCAGCATTTT; cdr3_aa: CASSLAEGYSNQPQHF; v_call: TRBV5-5; clone_size: .; j_call: TRBJ1-5; d_call: .
cdr3_nt: TGTGCCAGTAGTAGGGGACAGGGGCTGGGGGGCTCCTACAATGAGCAGTTCTTC; cdr3_aa: CASSRGQGLGGSYNEQFF; v_call: TRBV19; clone_size: .; j_call: TRBJ2-1; d_call: TRBD1
cdr3_nt: TGTGCCAGCAGCCGGTTTGACAGGTCTAATGAAAAACTGTTTTTT; cdr3_aa: CASSRFDRSNEKLFF; v_call: TRBV5-4; clone_size: .; j_call: TRBJ1-4; d_call: .
cdr3_nt: TGTGCCAGCAGCTTCGGGACAGGCGGATTGCAGCCCCAGCATTTT; cdr3_aa: CASSFGTGGLQPQHF; v_call: TRBV5-6; clone_size: .; j_call: TRBJ1-5; d_call: TRBD1
cdr3_nt: TGTGCCAGCAGCTCCGGGGGACAGGAGAACACCGGGGAGCTGTTTTTT; cdr3_aa: CASSSGGQENTGELFF; v_call: TRBV28; clone_size: .; j_call: TRBJ2-2; d_call: TRBD1
cdr3_nt: TGTGCCAGCAGTTACGGCCAGGGGGTGTCGATCACTGAAGCTTTCTTT; cdr3_aa: CASSYGQGVSITEAFF; v_call: TRBV6-5; clone_size: .; j_call: TRBJ1-1; d_call: TRBD1
cdr3_nt: TGTGCCAGGGGGACAGGGAAGAGGACAGATACGCAGTATTTT; cdr3_aa: CARGTGKRTDTQYF; v_call: TRBV2; clone_size: .; j_call: TRBJ2-3; d_call: TRBD1
cdr3_nt: TGTGCCAGCAGCTTCTTAGGACAGACCACCGGGGAGCTGTTTTTT; cdr3_aa: CASSFLGQTTGELFF; v_call: TRBV7-2; clone_size: .; j_call: TRBJ2-2; d_call: .
cdr3_nt: TGTGCCAGCAGTGACTCCCCCAGGGACACCGGGGAGCTGTTTTTT; cdr3_aa: CASSDSPRDTGELFF; v_call: TRBV6-4; clone_size: .; j_call: TRBJ2-2; d_call: .
cdr3_nt: TGCGCCAGCAGCCCTGGGACTCACCTTGAAGCTTTCTTT; cdr3_aa: CASSPGTHLEAFF; v_call: TRBV5-1; clone_size: once; j_call: TRBJ1-1; d_call: .
cdr3_nt: TGTGCCAGCAGCGTTCTCCCCCAGGTGGGGGGGCCCTACAATGAGCAGTTCTTC; cdr3_aa: CASSVLPQVGGPYNEQFF; v_call: TRBV9; clone_size: .; j_call: TRBJ2-1; d_call: .
cdr3_nt: TGTGCCACCAGCCTTGGCAGGGGCCATCAGCCCCAGCATTTT; cdr3_aa: CATSLGRGHQPQHF; v_call: TRBV15; clone_size: .; j_call: TRBJ1-5; d_call: .
cdr3_nt: TGTGCCAGCAGTGAAGGCCTTCTATTTCCCTATGAAGCTTTCTTT; cdr3_aa: CASSEGLLFPYEAFF; v_call: TRBV6-1; clone_size: .; j_call: TRBJ1-1; d_call: .
cdr3_nt: TGTGCCAGCAGTGAAGTCGGAGGGGATGATGGCTACACCTTC; cdr3_aa: CASSEVGGDDGYTF; v_call: TRBV6-5; clone_size: .; j_call: TRBJ1-2; d_call: .
cdr3_nt: TGTGCCAGTAACAGCGGGGTCCCCTACGAGCAGTACTTC; cdr3_aa: CASNSGVPYEQYF; v_call: TRBV19; clone_size: .; j_call: TRBJ2-7; d_call: TRBD2
cdr3_nt: TGTGCCAGTACGCGGTCTGGGGGCGGCTATGGCTACACCTTC; cdr3_aa: CASTRSGGGYGYTF; v_call: TRBV19; clone_size: .; j_call: TRBJ1-2; d_call: .
cdr3_nt: TGTGCCAGCAGCCAAGCCAGGGGGACGGAAGCTTTCTTT; cdr3_aa: CASSQARGTEAFF; v_call: TRBV4-2; clone_size: once; j_call: TRBJ1-1; d_call: TRBD1
cdr3_nt: TGTGCCAGCAGTGAGCCCCCCTCCGGCCAAGAGACCCAGTACTTC; cdr3_aa: CASSEPPSGQETQYF; v_call: TRBV25-1; clone_size: .; j_call: TRBJ2-5; d_call: .
cdr3_nt: TGTGCCTGGACCCGGGGGAGGTCGGAAAGAGGGGCCAACGGCCTGACTTTC; cdr3_aa: CAWTRGRSERGANGLTF; v_call: TRBV30; clone_size: .; j_call: TRBJ2-6; d_call: .
cdr3_nt: TGTGCCAGCAGTTACGGGGCCGAGGTCTACGAGCAGTACTTC; cdr3_aa: CASSYGAEVYEQYF; v_call: TRBV6-5; clone_size: .; j_call: TRBJ2-7; d_call: .
cdr3_nt: TGCGCCAGCAGCCACAAGGGACTAGCGGGGGTGTGGGATACGCAGTATTTT; cdr3_aa: CASSHKGLAGVWDTQYF; v_call: TRBV4-1; clone_size: .; j_call: TRBJ2-3; d_call: TRBD2
cdr3_nt: TGCGCCAGCAGCTTTAGCAGGGGGCAAGAGGGCTACACCTTC; cdr3_aa: CASSFSRGQEGYTF; v_call: TRBV5-1; clone_size: .; j_call: TRBJ1-2; d_call: TRBD1
cdr3_nt: TGTGCCAGCAGTCTCAGCGGCAGCCAAGAGACCCAGTACTTC; cdr3_aa: CASSLSGSQETQYF; v_call: TRBV6-5; clone_size: few; j_call: TRBJ2-5; d_call: .
cdr3_nt: TGTGCCAGCACCTACAGGTCAGAATCCATCAATTCACCCCTCCACTTT; cdr3_aa: CASTYRSESINSPLHF; v_call: TRBV5-6; clone_size: .; j_call: TRBJ1-6; d_call: .
cdr3_nt: TGTGCCAGCAGTTTCCCGGGACAGGGCGCTCAGCCCCAGCATTTT; cdr3_aa: CASSFPGQGAQPQHF; v_call: TRBV28; clone_size: few; j_call: TRBJ1-5; d_call: TRBD1
cdr3_nt: TGTGCCAGCAGCTTGGCAGGGGCCCCCCTATACGAGCAGTACTTC; cdr3_aa: CASSLAGAPLYEQYF; v_call: TRBV5-4; clone_size: .; j_call: TRBJ2-7; d_call: .
cdr3_nt: TGTGCCAGCTCACCATCCGGGACAGGGACTGGAAACACCATATATTTT; cdr3_aa: CASSPSGTGTGNTIYF; v_call: TRBV18; clone_size: .; j_call: TRBJ1-3; d_call: TRBD1
cdr3_nt: TGCAGCGTTGAATGGCAGGGGGCGACGGGCTACACCTTC; cdr3_aa: CSVEWQGATGYTF; v_call: TRBV29-1; clone_size: .; j_call: TRBJ1-2; d_call: TRBD1
cdr3_nt: TGTGCCAGCATAAGTCCCGCCGGTCAGGGATGGGGACAGCCCCAGCATTTT; cdr3_aa: CASISPAGQGWGQPQHF; v_call: TRBV28; clone_size: .; j_call: TRBJ1-5; d_call: .
cdr3_nt: TGTGCCAGCGTCACAGGGAATATAGCTGGAAACACCATATATTTT; cdr3_aa: CASVTGNIAGNTIYF; v_call: TRBV6-6; clone_size: .; j_call: TRBJ1-3; d_call: .
cdr3_nt: TGTGCCAGCAGCTCGCTCGGGACAGGGACTTACGAGCAGTACTTC; cdr3_aa: CASSSLGTGTYEQYF; v_call: TRBV11-1; clone_size: .; j_call: TRBJ2-7; d_call: TRBD1
cdr3_nt: TGTGCCAGCAGTTTGCGGCTCCCCGGCACAGATACGCAGTATTTT; cdr3_aa: CASSLRLPGTDTQYF; v_call: TRBV28; clone_size: .; j_call: TRBJ2-3; d_call: .
cdr3_nt: TGTGCCAGCAGTTACTTGCTTGGGCACAGTCAGTACTTC; cdr3_aa: CASSYLLGHSQYF; v_call: TRBV6-5; clone_size: .; j_call: TRBJ2-4; d_call: .
cdr3_nt: TGTGCCAGCGTCCAGGGAGGAGGGACTGAAGCTTTCTTT; cdr3_aa: CASVQGGGTEAFF; v_call: TRBV18; clone_size: few; j_call: TRBJ1-1; d_call: .
cdr3_nt: TGTGCCAGCAGCTTTAGGGGCGGGGGGAACTACAATGAGCAGTTCTTC; cdr3_aa: CASSFRGGGNYNEQFF; v_call: TRBV7-2; clone_size: .; j_call: TRBJ2-1; d_call: TRBD2
cdr3_nt: TGTGCCAGCAGAGACAGGGCCAATTCACCCCTCCACTTT; cdr3_aa: CASRDRANSPLHF; v_call: TRBV6-1; clone_size: few; j_call: TRBJ1-6; d_call: TRBD1
cdr3_nt: TGTGCCAGCAGCGTTGCGGAACCGGGACAGGGATCCCATTCTGGGGCCAACGTCCTGACTTTC; cdr3_aa: CASSVAEPGQGSHSGANVLTF; v_call: TRBV9; clone_size: .; j_call: TRBJ2-6; d_call: TRBD1
cdr3_nt: TGCGCCAGCAGCCAAGAAGGGACAGACTACGAGCAGTACTTC; cdr3_aa: CASSQEGTDYEQYF; v_call: TRBV4-1; clone_size: .; j_call: TRBJ2-7; d_call: TRBD1
cdr3_nt: TGTGCCAGCACCCGACTGGGACAGTCCTATGGCTACACCTTC; cdr3_aa: CASTRLGQSYGYTF; v_call: TRBV6-5; clone_size: .; j_call: TRBJ1-2; d_call: TRBD1
cdr3_nt: TGCGCCAGCACCCCCCGTGGGGCCAGCACAGATACGCAGTATTTT; cdr3_aa: CASTPRGASTDTQYF; v_call: TRBV5-1; clone_size: few; j_call: TRBJ2-3; d_call: .
cdr3_nt: TGTGCCAGTAGTATTGGGCCGTCAAGCACAGATACGCAGTATTTT; cdr3_aa: CASSIGPSSTDTQYF; v_call: TRBV19; clone_size: .; j_call: TRBJ2-3; d_call: .
cdr3_nt: TGCGCCAGCAGCTACGACACACCCTACGAGCAGTACTTC; cdr3_aa: CASSYDTPYEQYF; v_call: TRBV5-1; clone_size: .; j_call: TRBJ2-7; d_call: .
cdr3_nt: TGTGCCAGCAGCTTAGGAGCGACAGACGGGTCAAGCAATCAGCCCCAGCATTTT; cdr3_aa: CASSLGATDGSSNQPQHF; v_call: TRBV7-2; clone_size: .; j_call: TRBJ1-5; d_call: .
cdr3_nt: TGTGCCAGCTCAAGCCTTGGACAGGGAAAAATTACTGAAGCTTTCTTT; cdr3_aa: CASSSLGQGKITEAFF; v_call: TRBV18; clone_size: .; j_call: TRBJ1-1; d_call: TRBD1
cdr3_nt: TGTGCCAGCACCGGACAGGGGAGCAATCAGCCCCAGCATTTT; cdr3_aa: CASTGQGSNQPQHF; v_call: TRBV6-6; clone_size: .; j_call: TRBJ1-5; d_call: TRBD1
cdr3_nt: TGTGCCAGCAGTTACCTGAACACCGGGGAGCTGTTTTTT; cdr3_aa: CASSYLNTGELFF; v_call: TRBV6-6; clone_size: .; j_call: TRBJ2-2; d_call: .
cdr3_nt: TGCGCCAGCCGCCGGGAGGGCACGGATGGAAACACCATATATTTT; cdr3_aa: CASRREGTDGNTIYF; v_call: TRBV10-1; clone_size: .; j_call: TRBJ1-3; d_call: .
cdr3_nt: TGTGCCAGCAGTGTGGGGGGGAACACTGAAGCTTTCTTT; cdr3_aa: CASSVGGNTEAFF; v_call: TRBV6-1; clone_size: .; j_call: TRBJ1-1; d_call: .
cdr3_nt: TGTGCCAGCAGGCGATTAGCCACAGATACGCAGTATTTT; cdr3_aa: CASRRLATDTQYF; v_call: TRBV2; clone_size: .; j_call: TRBJ2-3; d_call: .
cdr3_nt: TGTGCCAGTAATGGCAGGGGGCTTGGGCAGCCCCAGCATTTT; cdr3_aa: CASNGRGLGQPQHF; v_call: TRBV19; clone_size: once; j_call: TRBJ1-5; d_call: TRBD1
cdr3_nt: TGTGCCAGCAGCGTAGCATTGGGGGATCTGGGGACAGGGGACAACTATGGCTACACCTTC; cdr3_aa: CASSVALGDLGTGDNYGYTF; v_call: TRBV9; clone_size: .; j_call: TRBJ1-2; d_call: TRBD1
cdr3_nt: TGCGCCAGCAGCCAACGACAGGCTTTGAACACTGAAGCTTTCTTT; cdr3_aa: CASSQRQALNTEAFF; v_call: TRBV4-1; clone_size: few; j_call: TRBJ1-1; d_call: .